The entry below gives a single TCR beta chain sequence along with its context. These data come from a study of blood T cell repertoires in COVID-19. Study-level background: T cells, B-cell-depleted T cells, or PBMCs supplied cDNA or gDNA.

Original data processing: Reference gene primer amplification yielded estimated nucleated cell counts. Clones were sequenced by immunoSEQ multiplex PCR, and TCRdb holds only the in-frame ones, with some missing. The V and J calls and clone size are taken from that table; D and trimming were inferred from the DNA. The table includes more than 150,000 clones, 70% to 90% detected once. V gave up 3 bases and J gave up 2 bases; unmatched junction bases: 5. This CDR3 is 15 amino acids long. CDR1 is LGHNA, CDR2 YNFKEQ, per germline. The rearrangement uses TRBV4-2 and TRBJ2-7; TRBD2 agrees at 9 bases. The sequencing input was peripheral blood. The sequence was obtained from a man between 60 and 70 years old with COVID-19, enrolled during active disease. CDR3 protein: CASSQSSGKAYEQYF. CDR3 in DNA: TGTGCCAGCAGCCAGTCTAGCGGGAAAGCCTACGAGCAGTACTTC.